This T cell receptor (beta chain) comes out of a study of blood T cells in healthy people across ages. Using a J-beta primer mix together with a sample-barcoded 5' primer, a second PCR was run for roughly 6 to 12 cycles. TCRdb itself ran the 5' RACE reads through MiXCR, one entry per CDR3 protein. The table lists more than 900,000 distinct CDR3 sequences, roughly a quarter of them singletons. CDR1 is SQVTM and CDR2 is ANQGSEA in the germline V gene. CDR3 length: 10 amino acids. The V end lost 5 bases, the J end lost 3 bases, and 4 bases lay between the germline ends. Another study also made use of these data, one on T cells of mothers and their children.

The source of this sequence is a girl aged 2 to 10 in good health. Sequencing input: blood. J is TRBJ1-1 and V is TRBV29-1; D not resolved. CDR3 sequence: CSVIHTEAFF. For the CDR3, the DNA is TGCAGCGTTATACACACTGAAGCTTTCTTT.